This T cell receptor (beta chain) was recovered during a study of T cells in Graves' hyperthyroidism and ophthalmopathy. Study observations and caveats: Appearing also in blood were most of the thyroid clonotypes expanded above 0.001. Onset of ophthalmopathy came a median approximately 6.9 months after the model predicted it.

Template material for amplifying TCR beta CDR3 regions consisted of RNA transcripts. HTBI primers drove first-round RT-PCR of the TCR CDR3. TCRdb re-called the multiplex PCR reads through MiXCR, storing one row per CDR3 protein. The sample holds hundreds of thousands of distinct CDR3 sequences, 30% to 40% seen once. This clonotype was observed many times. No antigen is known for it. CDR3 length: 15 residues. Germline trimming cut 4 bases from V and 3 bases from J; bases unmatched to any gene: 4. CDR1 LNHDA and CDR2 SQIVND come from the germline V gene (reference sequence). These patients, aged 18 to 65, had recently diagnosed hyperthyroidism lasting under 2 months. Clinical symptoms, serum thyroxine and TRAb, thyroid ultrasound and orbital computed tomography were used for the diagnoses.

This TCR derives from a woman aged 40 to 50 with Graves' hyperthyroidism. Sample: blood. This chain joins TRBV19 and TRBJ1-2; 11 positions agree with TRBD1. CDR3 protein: CASSRRTGGDYGYTF. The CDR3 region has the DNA TGTGCCAGTAGTAGGAGGACAGGGGGCGACTATGGCTACACCTTC.